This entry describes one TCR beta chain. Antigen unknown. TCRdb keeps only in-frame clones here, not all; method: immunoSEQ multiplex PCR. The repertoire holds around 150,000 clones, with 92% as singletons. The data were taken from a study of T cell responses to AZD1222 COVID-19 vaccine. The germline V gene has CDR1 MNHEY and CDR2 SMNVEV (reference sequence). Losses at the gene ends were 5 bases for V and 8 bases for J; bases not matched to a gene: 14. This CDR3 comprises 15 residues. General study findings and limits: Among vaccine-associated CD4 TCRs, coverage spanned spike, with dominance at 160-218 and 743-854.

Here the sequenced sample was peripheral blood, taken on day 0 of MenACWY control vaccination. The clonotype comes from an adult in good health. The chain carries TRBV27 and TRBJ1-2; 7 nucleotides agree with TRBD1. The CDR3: CASSPDAGTASGYTF. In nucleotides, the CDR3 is TGTGCCAGCAGTCCAGACGCCGGGACAGCCTCGGGCTACACCTTC.